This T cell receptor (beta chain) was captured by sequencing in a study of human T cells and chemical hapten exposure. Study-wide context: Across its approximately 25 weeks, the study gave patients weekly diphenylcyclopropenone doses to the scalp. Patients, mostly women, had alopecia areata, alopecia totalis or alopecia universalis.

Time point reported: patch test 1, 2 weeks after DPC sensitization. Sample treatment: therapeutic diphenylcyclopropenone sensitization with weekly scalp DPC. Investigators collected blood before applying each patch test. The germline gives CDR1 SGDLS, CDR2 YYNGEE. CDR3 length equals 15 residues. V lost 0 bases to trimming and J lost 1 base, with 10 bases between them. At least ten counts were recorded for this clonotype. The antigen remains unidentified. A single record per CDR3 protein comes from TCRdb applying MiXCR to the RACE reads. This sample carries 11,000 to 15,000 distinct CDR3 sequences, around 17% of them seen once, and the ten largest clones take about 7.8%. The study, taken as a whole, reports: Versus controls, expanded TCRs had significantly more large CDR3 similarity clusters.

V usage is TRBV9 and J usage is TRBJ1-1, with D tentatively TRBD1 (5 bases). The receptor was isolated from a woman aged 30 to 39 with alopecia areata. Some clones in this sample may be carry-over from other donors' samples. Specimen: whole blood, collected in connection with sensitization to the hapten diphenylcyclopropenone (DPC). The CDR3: CASSVGAGANTEAFF. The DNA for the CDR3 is TGTGCCAGCAGCGTAGGGGCTGGGGCGAACACTGAAGCTTTCTTT.